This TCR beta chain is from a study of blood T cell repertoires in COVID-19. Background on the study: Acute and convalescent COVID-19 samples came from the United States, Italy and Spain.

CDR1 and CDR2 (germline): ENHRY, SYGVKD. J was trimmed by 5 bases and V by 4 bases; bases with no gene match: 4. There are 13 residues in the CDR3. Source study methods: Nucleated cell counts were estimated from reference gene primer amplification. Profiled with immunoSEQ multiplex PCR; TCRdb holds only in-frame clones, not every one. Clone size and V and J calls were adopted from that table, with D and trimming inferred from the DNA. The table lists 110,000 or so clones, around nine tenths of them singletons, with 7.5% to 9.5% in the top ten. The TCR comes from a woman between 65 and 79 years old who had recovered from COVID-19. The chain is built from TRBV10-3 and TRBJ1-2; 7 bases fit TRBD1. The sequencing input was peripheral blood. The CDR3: CAISAQGGYGYTF. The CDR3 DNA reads TGTGCCATCAGTGCCCAGGGGGGATATGGCTACACCTTC.